This section outlines one TCR beta chain sequence together with its context. Original handling: Nucleated cell number was recorded as an estimate derived from reference gene primer amplification. Sequencing used immunoSEQ multiplex PCR; TCRdb keeps in-frame clones, though not all of them. That table is the source of V, J and clone size, and D and trimming were worked out from the DNA. The data show about 260,000 clones, about 91% seen once. CDR1 is SGHTA and CDR2 is FQGNSA in the germline V gene. This CDR3 region has 15 residues. With 2 bases clipped from V and 7 bases from J, the junction kept 7 bases outside the gene matches. Recruited during active infection, patients (from Seattle) were subsequently followed longitudinally. The sample comes from a study of blood T cell repertoires in COVID-19. In the study overall: Donors in the United States, Italy and Spain gave samples during acute or convalescent COVID-19.

V and J are TRBV7-2 and TRBJ2-5; 10 bases agree with TRBD2. Sample: peripheral blood. This clonotype was sampled from a person under 35 with COVID-19, enrolled during active disease. Here the CDR3 reads CASSLSSGSGGTQYF. Here the CDR3 DNA reads TGTGCCAGCAGCTTATCTAGCGGGAGCGGAGGGACCCAGTACTTC.